The T cell receptor beta chain described here comes from a study of blood T cell repertoires in COVID-19. CDR3 length: 18 amino acids. V was pared by 4 bases and J by 5 bases, with 16 bases of the junction left unmatched. The protocol was immunoSEQ multiplex PCR, while the TCRdb copy is restricted to in-frame clones and leaves out a portion. The profile shows about 300,000 clones, around 91% of them singletons. The specimen sequenced was PBMCs or T cells enriched from blood (not recorded which). The source is a woman aged 18-29 years with acute COVID-19. The chain combines TRBV5-3 with TRBJ2-2; the match to TRBD2 covers 8 bases. TRBV5-3 is assigned to the ORF class and has an uncertain function. CDR3 in DNA: TGTGCCAGAAGCGCCCCCAAGGAGCGGGAGAATCCTACCGGGGAGCTGTTTTTT. It yields the protein CARSAPKERENPTGELFF.